The 11 T cell receptor beta chains in this list originate from one sample, sequenced in a study of T cell repertoires in cytomegalovirus infection. TCRdb recomputed calls from the reads with MiXCR, one row per CDR3 protein. The sample lists under 200,000 distinct CDR3 sequences, about 20% seen once, with 20% to 30% in the top ten. Antigen specificity for these receptors is unknown. The sequences come from CD8+ T cells from cultured PBMCs, collected from culture after CMV antigen stimulation. The receptor source for this set is a human donor in good health (CMV status not recorded). Some clones in this sample may be carry-over from other donors' samples.

Ten or more counts support this clonotype. The chain is built from TRBV27 and TRBJ2-5; 10 nucleotides align to TRBD1. The germline V gene has CDR1 MNHEY and CDR2 SMNVEV (reference sequence). This CDR3 is built from 14 residues. Germline trimming cut 6 bases from V and 1 base from J; bases unmatched to any gene: 2. The CDR3 nucleotides read TGTGCCAGCAGCCGACAGGGGGCCCAAGAGACCCAGTACTTC. It yields the protein CASSRQGAQETQYF.

This clonotype was observed once. The rearrangement joins TRBV6-6 to TRBJ1-5, with D possibly being TRBD1 (6 bases). The germline V gene encodes CDR1 MNHNY and CDR2 SVGAGI (reference sequence). The CDR3 runs 18 residues. V lost 2 bases, J lost 1 base, and 18 bases lay in between. Here the CDR3 DNA reads TGTGCCAGCAGTTACCCCACAGGGAGGGCGGCAAGCAATCAGCCCCAGCATTTT. Translating gives CASSYPTGRAASNQPQHF.

The chain combines TRBV4-1 with TRBJ1-1; D may be TRBD1 (6 bases). The length of the CDR3 is 17 residues. CDR1 MGHRA and CDR2 YSYEKL come from the germline V gene. The V end lost 3 bases, the J end lost 1 base, and 18 bases lay between the germline ends. This chain's CDR3 is CASSHVLGGAANTEAFF. For the CDR3, the DNA is TGCGCCAGCAGCCACGTCCTGGGGGGCGCAGCGAACACTGAAGCTTTCTTT.

This rearrangement joins TRBV6-6 to TRBJ2-1; TRBD2 aligns across 7 bases. CDR3 length: 14 residues. V lost 7 bases and J lost 7; bases outside the gene matches: 10. From germline, CDR1 is MNHNY and CDR2 SVGAGI (reference sequence). CDR3 in DNA: TGTGCCAGCAACCTAGCTACAGCGGGGAATGAGCAGTTCTTC. Translation: CASNLATAGNEQFF.

V and J are TRBV6-2 or TRBV6-3 and TRBJ2-1; D uncertain. V was pared by 3 bases and J by 0 bases, with 12 bases between. Germline V gene data show CDR1 as MNHEY and CDR2 as SVGEGT. This CDR3 has 16 amino acids. The CDR3 protein is CASSYGASFSYNEQFF. The CDR3 bases are TGTGCCAGCAGTTATGGAGCGTCCTTCTCCTACAATGAGCAGTTCTTC.

The V gene is TRBV7-2, the J gene TRBJ2-1; 9 bases are a match to TRBD1. The CDR3 spans 15 residues. Trimming cost V 5 bases and J 4 bases; bases outside gene matches: 6. Germline loops: CDR1 SGHTA, CDR2 FQGNSA. The CDR3 DNA reads as TGTGCCAGCAGCCGGCCGGGACAGGGATACAATGAGCAGTTCTTC. As protein: CASSRPGQGYNEQFF.

This clonotype has more than one count but fewer than ten. J is TRBJ1-6 and V is TRBV7-9, with 8 bases matching TRBD1. With 4 bases clipped from V and 7 bases from J, the junction kept 3 bases outside the gene matches. Germline assignment: CDR1 SEHNR and CDR2 FQNEAQ (reference sequence). This CDR3 is built from 14 residues. The CDR3 loop is CASSYGQGNSPLHF. CDR3 in DNA: TGTGCCAGCAGCTATGGACAGGGAAATTCACCCCTCCACTTT.

The DNA of the CDR3 is TGTGCCAGCAGCTTAGCTTCAGGGCAATGGACGCAGTATTTT. Translated, it gives CASSLASGQWTQYF. V usage is TRBV7-2 and J usage is TRBJ2-3; maybe TRBD1 (5 bases). Germline-derived CDR1 and CDR2 are SGHTA and FQGNSA. V gave up 0 bases and J gave up 9 bases, with 13 bases separating them. This CDR3 comprises 14 residues. Filled out from reference TRBV7-2 and TRBJ2-3, the complete variable domain reads GAGVSQSPSNKVTEKGKDVELRCDPISGHTALYWYRQSLGQGLEFLIYFQGNSAPDKSGLPSDRFSAERTGGSVSTLTIQRTQQEDSAVYLCASSLASGQWTQYFGPGTRLTVL.

This clonotype has a count of ten or more. The V and J genes are TRBV6-5 and TRBJ1-4; TRBD1 agrees at 7 bases. Trimming took 0 bases from V and 10 from J; bases not matched to a gene: 2. This CDR3 contains 13 residues. From germline, CDR1 is MNHEY and CDR2 SVGAGI. CDR3 DNA: TGTGCCAGCAGTTACTCTTCAGGGGGAAAACTGTTTTTT. Translating it yields CASSYSSGGKLFF.

The CDR3 nucleotides are TGTGCCAGCCGACCGGATGACAGGGGGCAAAGTGGCTACACCTTC. Protein product: CASRPDDRGQSGYTF. The chain carries TRBV7-9 and TRBJ1-2; the match to TRBD1 covers 10 bases. Germline CDR1 is SEHNR and CDR2 is FQNEAQ (reference sequence). With 8 bases clipped from V and 7 bases from J, the junction kept 13 bases outside the gene matches. The CDR3 has 15 amino acids.

This clonotype was detected ten times or more. The rearrangement links TRBV7-2 to TRBJ2-7; tentatively, D is TRBD1 (6 bases). The CDR3 loop spans 15 amino acids. Per the germline V gene, CDR1 is SGHTA and CDR2 is FQGNSA. V was clipped by 5 bases and J by 0 bases, with 14 bases between them. CDR3 region: CASSLFRGRSYEQYF. The CDR3, as DNA: TGTGCCAGCAGCCTGTTCAGGGGACGCTCCTACGAGCAGTACTTC.